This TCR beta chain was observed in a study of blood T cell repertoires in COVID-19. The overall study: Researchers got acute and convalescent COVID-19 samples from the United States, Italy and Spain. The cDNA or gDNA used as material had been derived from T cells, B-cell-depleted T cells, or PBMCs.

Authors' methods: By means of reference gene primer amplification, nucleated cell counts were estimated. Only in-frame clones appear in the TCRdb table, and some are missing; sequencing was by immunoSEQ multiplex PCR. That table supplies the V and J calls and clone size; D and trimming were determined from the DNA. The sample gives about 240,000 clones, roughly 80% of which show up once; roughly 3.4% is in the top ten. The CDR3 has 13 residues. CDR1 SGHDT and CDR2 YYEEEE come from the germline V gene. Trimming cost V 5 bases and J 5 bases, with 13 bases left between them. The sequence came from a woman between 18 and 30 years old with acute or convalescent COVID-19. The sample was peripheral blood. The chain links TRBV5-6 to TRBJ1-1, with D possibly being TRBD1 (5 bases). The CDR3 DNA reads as TGTGCCAGCAGTCCCATGGGGGGGACTGAAGCTTTCTTT. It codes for CASSPMGGTEAFF. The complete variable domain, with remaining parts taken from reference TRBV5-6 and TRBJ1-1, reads DAGVTQSPTHLIKTRGQQVTLRCSPKSGHDTVSWYQQALGQGPQFIFQYYEEEERQRGNFPDRFSGHQFPNYSSELNVNALLLGDSALYLCASSPMGGTEAFFGQGTRLTVV.